This entry features one TCR beta chain sequence. The data belong to a study of OX40 agonist ivuxolimab in advanced cancers. Repertoires were generated with immunoSEQ multiplex PCR, while TCRdb's copy carries only in-frame clones and drops some. The sample consists of 97,000 or so clones, roughly 89% of them appearing once. V was cut by 3 bases and J by 7 bases, with 6 bases left in between. Germline V lookup: CDR1 MNHNS, CDR2 SASEGT. The CDR3 spans 11 residues. The specimen comprised CD4+ or CD8+ T cells sorted from blood, sampled in a trial of the OX40 agonist ivuxolimab. This chain links TRBV6-1 with TRBJ1-2; no firm D call. This TCR came from an adult with an advanced solid tumor such as melanoma, head and neck, liver or kidney cancer. Written as DNA, the CDR3 is TGTGCCAGCAGTGATTCAGTTGGCTACACCTTC. Translating gives CASSDSVGYTF.